This T cell receptor beta chain was found in a study of shared clonotypes between healthy human individuals. This CDR3 has 19 residues. Per the germline V gene, CDR1 is SGDLS and CDR2 is YYNGEE. With 0 bases clipped from V and 7 bases from J, the junction kept 19 bases outside the gene matches. Assay used: immunoSEQ multiplex PCR; TCRdb lists only in-frame clones, some missing. The data contain approximately 1.5 million clones, about 98% of them singletons. The clonotype originates from a man aged 25-45 years in good health. The chain links TRBV9 to TRBJ2-5, with 9 bases aligning to TRBD2. The specimen was naive CD4+ T cells sorted from blood. Subset denoted: CD45RA+ positively selected. The CDR3 coding sequence is TGTGCCAGCAGCGTAGGTGGGTTAGGCGAGCGGGAGGAGGTTGTGACCCAGTACTTC. It yields the protein CASSVGGLGEREEVVTQYF.